This T cell receptor beta chain was profiled in a study of blood T cell repertoires in COVID-19. The repertoire was sequenced with immunoSEQ multiplex PCR; TCRdb's copy has only in-frame clones and lacks some. The data contain about 200,000 clones, approximately 86% of them singletons. Germline values: CDR1 SNHLY, CDR2 FYNNEI. This CDR3 is built from 18 residues. V was shortened by 7 bases and J by 3 bases, with 27 bases between the two germline ends. The chain has TRBV2 and TRBJ1-2; the D gene is possibly TRBD1 (6 bases). This clonotype was sampled from a man in his forties with acute or convalescent COVID-19. Source material: peripheral blood. DNA for the CDR3: TGTGCCAGCACCATGACAGGTAGTAGTCCCGACTTGTACTATGGCTACACCTTC. Translated, it gives CASTMTGSSPDLYYGYTF.